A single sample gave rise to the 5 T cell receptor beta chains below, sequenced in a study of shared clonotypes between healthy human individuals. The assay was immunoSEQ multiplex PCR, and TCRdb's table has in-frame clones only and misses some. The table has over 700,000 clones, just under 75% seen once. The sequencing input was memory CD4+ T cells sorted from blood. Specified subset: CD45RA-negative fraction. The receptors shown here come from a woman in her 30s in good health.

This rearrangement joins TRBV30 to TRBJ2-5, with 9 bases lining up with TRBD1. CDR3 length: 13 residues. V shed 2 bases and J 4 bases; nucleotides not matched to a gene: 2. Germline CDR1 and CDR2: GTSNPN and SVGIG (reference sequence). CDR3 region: CAWSTGGAETQYF. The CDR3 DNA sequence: TGTGCCTGGAGTACAGGGGGCGCAGAGACCCAGTACTTC.

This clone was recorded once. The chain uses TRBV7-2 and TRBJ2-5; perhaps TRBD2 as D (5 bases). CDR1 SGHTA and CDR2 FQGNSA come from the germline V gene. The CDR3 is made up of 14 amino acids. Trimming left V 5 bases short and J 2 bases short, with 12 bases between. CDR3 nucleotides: TGTGCCAGCAGCCCCCAATCGGGGCAAGAGACCCAGTACTTC. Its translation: CASSPQSGQETQYF. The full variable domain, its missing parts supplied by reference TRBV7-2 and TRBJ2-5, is GAGVSQSPSNKVTEKGKDVELRCDPISGHTALYWYRQSLGQGLEFLIYFQGNSAPDKSGLPSDRFSAERTGGSVSTLTIQRTQQEDSAVYLCASSPQSGQETQYFGPGTRLLVL.

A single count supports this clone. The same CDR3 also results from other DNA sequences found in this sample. The DNA of the CDR3 is TGCGCCAGCAGCCAAGGGGACAGGGATTCCAATGAGCAGTTCTTC. This encodes CASSQGDRDSNEQFF. The chain is built from TRBV5-1 and TRBJ2-1; TRBD1 aligns across 9 bases. V gave up 4 bases and J gave up 6 bases; unmatched junction bases: 8. Germline loops: CDR1 SGHRS, CDR2 YFSETQ. This CDR3 region has 15 residues.

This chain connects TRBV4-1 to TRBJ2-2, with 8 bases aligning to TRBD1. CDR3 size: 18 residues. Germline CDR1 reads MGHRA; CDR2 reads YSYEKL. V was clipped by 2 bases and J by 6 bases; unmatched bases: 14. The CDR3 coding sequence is TGCGCCAGCAGCCAACAGGGGGCGCGGGGTAGCTCTCCCGGGGAGCTGTTTTTT. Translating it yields CASSQQGARGSSPGELFF.

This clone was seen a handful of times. In nucleotides, the CDR3 is TGTGCCAGCTTCCCAGGCCAGCACACTGAAGCTTTCTTT. Translating it yields CASFPGQHTEAFF. The chain has TRBV28 and TRBJ1-1; D is uncertain. Germline lookup yields CDR1 MDHEN and CDR2 SYDVKM. V was pared by 8 bases and J by 3 bases, with 13 bases between. There are 13 residues in the CDR3.